This is a list of T cell receptor beta chains from one sample in a study of Ad26.COV2.S vaccination and SARS-CoV-2 variants. Data came from immunoSEQ multiplex PCR; TCRdb stores just in-frame clones and leaves some out. The table has over 450,000 clones, roughly 87% seen once. Sample: peripheral blood, taken in a trial of Ad26.COV2.S vaccine versus placebo. All receptors derive from a person aged 18-65 years who received the Ad26.COV2.S COVID-19 vaccine or a placebo. Both conserved end residues are trimmed from each CDR3. D genes are given only for firm matches.

V gene	CDR3 length	D gene	J gene	CDR3 protein
TRBV5-4	15	TRBD2	TRBJ2-7	ASSFAGGSGGSSEQY
TRBV10-1	11	.	TRBJ2-5	ASSERQKETQY
TRBV28	13	TRBD1	TRBJ2-7	ASSPRTGSDYEQY
TRBV6-5	14	.	TRBJ2-1	ASSYSLGGTYNEQF
TRBV14	15	TRBD2	TRBJ2-1	ASSQVRLAGFNNEQF
TRBV30	12	TRBD1	TRBJ1-2	AWSVLGTGFGYT
TRBV7-3	11	.	TRBJ1-1	ASSLQGNTEAF
TRBV21-1	9	.	TRBJ1-4	ASRQGRKLF
TRBV2	12	.	TRBJ2-2	ASSEGKHTGELF
TRBV7-3	13	TRBD1	TRBJ1-6	ASSRGTGAGSPLH
TRBV9	14	.	TRBJ2-1	ASSTTGTTFLYEQF
TRBV14	13	TRBD2	TRBJ2-7	ASSQDLAESYEQY
TRBV7-9	11	.	TRBJ2-7	ASSPRGPDEQY
TRBV7-2	11	.	TRBJ2-7	ASSLPGFLGQY
TRBV28	14	.	TRBJ2-7	ASSLNGLGGSYEQY
TRBV9	13	TRBD1	TRBJ1-4	ASSITGAPNEKLF
TRBV14	14	.	TRBJ2-1	ASSQGVGVSYNEQF